This T cell receptor (beta chain) was sequenced during a study of control samples from healthy donors and cancer patients. Germline V gene data show CDR1 as SGDLS and CDR2 as YYNGEE. Trimming removed 0 bases at V and 3 bases at J, with 10 bases between. The CDR3 sequence is 14 residues long. Repertoires were generated with immunoSEQ multiplex PCR, while TCRdb's copy carries only in-frame clones and drops some. The sample contains fewer than 90,000 clones, 70% to 90% of which appear only once. Sequenced: blood. The chain couples TRBV9 to TRBJ2-7; D call uncertain. The TCR comes from a woman aged 45 to 65 in good health. CDR3 region: CASSVVAFSYEQYF. The CDR3 DNA reads as TGTGCCAGCAGCGTAGTGGCATTTAGCTACGAGCAGTACTTC.